This T cell receptor (beta chain) was identified during a study of graft-versus-host responses after intestinal transplantation. CDR3 length: 18 residues. TCRdb's copy holds only in-frame clones and misses some; the assay was immunoSEQ multiplex PCR. Of 15,000 to 20,000 clones in the sample, under 40% were seen once. The TCR originated in a human patient who was an organ donor for intestinal transplantation. The sample was alloreactive CD4+ T cells from a mixed lymphocyte reaction culture, taken before transplantation. Subset given: CFSE-low proliferating T cells sorted from roughly six-day pre-transplant mixed lymphocyte reaction (GvH or HvG direction). The chain recombines TRBV12-2 with TRBJ2-6. TRBV12-2 is designated a pseudogene. CDR3 protein: CASRVRISTQSRANVLTF. The CDR3 DNA is TGTGCAAGTCGCGTTAGGATCTCCACACAAAGTCGGGCCAACGTCCTGACTTTC.